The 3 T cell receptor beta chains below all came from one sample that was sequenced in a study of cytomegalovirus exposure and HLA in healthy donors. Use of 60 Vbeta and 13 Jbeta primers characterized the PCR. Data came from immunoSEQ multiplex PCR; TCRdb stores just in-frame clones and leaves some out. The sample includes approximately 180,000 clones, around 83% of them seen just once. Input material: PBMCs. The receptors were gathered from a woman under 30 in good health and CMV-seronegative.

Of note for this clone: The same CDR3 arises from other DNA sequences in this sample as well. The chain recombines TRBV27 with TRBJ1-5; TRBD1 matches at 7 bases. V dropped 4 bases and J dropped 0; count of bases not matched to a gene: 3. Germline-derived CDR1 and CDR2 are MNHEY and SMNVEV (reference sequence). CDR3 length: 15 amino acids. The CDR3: CASSWDSASNQPQHF. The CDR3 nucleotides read TGTGCCAGCAGTTGGGACAGTGCTAGCAATCAGCCCCAGCATTTT.

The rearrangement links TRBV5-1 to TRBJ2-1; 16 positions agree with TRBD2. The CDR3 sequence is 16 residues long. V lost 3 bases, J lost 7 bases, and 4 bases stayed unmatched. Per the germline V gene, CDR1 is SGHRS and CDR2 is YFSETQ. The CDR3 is CASSWGLAGGPNEQFF. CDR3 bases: TGCGCCAGCAGCTGGGGACTAGCGGGAGGGCCAAATGAGCAGTTCTTC.

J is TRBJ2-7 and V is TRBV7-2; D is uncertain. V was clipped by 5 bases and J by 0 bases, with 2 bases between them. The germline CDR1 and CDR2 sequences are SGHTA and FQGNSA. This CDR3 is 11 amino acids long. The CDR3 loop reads CASSRSYEQYF. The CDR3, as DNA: TGTGCCAGCAGCCGCTCCTACGAGCAGTACTTC. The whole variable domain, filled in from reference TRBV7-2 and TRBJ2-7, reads GAGVSQSPSNKVTEKGKDVELRCDPISGHTALYWYRQSLGQGLEFLIYFQGNSAPDKSGLPSDRFSAERTGGSVSTLTIQRTQQEDSAVYLCASSRSYEQYFGPGTRLTVT.